Below, 25 T cell receptor beta chains from the same sample are listed, as sequenced in a study of identical twins. TCRdb ran MiXCR on the 5' RACE reads and lists one entry per CDR3 protein. The table includes 1.5 million to 2 million distinct CDR3 sequences, about 32% detected once. Sequences were obtained from cord blood. These receptors were obtained from a newborn girl in good health.

This clonotype was counted at least ten times. The chain is built from TRBV28 and TRBJ2-4, with 7 bases fitting TRBD1. Germline lookup yields CDR1 MDHEN and CDR2 SYDVKM. The CDR3 is 14 residues long. The V gene end was trimmed by 6 bases and the J gene end by 2 bases; junction bases not matched to a gene: 4. The CDR3 DNA is TGTGCCAGCAGCCCGACAGGGTCCAAAAACATTCAGTACTTC. Residues: CASSPTGSKNIQYF. The complete variable domain, with remaining parts taken from reference TRBV28 and TRBJ2-4, reads DVKVTQSSRYLVKRTGEKVFLECVQDMDHENMFWYRQDPGLGLRLIYFSYDVKMKEKGDIPEGYSVSREKKERFSLILESASTNQTSMYLCASSPTGSKNIQYFGAGTRLSVL.

This clonotype was observed a handful of times. The chain links TRBV28 to TRBJ2-7, with TRBD1 matching over 7 bases. The CDR3 totals 14 residues. From germline, CDR1 is MDHEN and CDR2 SYDVKM. Germline trimming cut 5 bases from V and 1 base from J; bases unmatched to any gene: 5. The CDR3 DNA reads TGTGCCAGCAGTGTCCCGGGACAGTCCTACGAGCAGTACTTC. Translating it yields CASSVPGQSYEQYF. Full variable domain (rest looked up from reference TRBV28 and TRBJ2-7): DVKVTQSSRYLVKRTGEKVFLECVQDMDHENMFWYRQDPGLGLRLIYFSYDVKMKEKGDIPEGYSVSREKKERFSLILESASTNQTSMYLCASSVPGQSYEQYFGPGTRLTVT.

V gene TRBV7-2 combines with J gene TRBJ2-1; D gene unclear. The ends were cut back, 3 bases at V and 5 bases at J, with 11 bases in the middle. Looked up from germline, CDR1 is SGHTA and CDR2 is FQGNSA. This CDR3 has 14 amino acids. The CDR3 here is CASSFGQIHNEQFF. In nucleotides, the CDR3 is TGTGCCAGCAGCTTTGGGCAGATTCACAATGAGCAGTTCTTC. Combining the CDR3 with reference TRBV7-2 and TRBJ2-1 gives the whole variable domain GAGVSQSPSNKVTEKGKDVELRCDPISGHTALYWYRQSLGQGLEFLIYFQGNSAPDKSGLPSDRFSAERTGGSVSTLTIQRTQQEDSAVYLCASSFGQIHNEQFFGPGTRLTVL.

Only a few counts were recorded for this clonotype. CDR3 coding DNA: TGTGCCAGCAGATCGATCGGGACTAGGGGTTACAATGAGCAGTACTTC. Translated: CASRSIGTRGYNEQYF. The V gene is TRBV6-5, the J gene TRBJ2-5; 8 nucleotides align to TRBD2. V trimming: 6 bases; J trimming: 11 bases; junction bases outside the gene matches: 20. The CDR3 has 16 residues. The germline V gene encodes CDR1 MNHEY and CDR2 SVGAGI.

The rearrangement joins TRBV6-1 to TRBJ2-1, with no clear D. The germline gives CDR1 MNHNS, CDR2 SASEGT. CDR3 size: 11 residues. Deletions cut 7 bases from V and 11 bases from J, with 12 bases between. The CDR3 nucleotides are TGTGCCAGCACCCGACCGGGCCAGCAGTTCTTC. It codes for CASTRPGQQFF.

This clonotype was seen a handful of times. This CDR3 reads CASSPDSGVVGDTQYF. The CDR3 region has the DNA TGTGCCAGCTCACCCGATAGCGGGGTCGTTGGAGATACGCAGTATTTT. The chain uses TRBV18 and TRBJ2-3, with 8 positions matching TRBD2. The ends lost 3 bases at V and 5 bases at J; junction bases unmatched: 10. This CDR3 spans 16 amino acids. Germline lookup yields CDR1 KGHSH and CDR2 LQKENI.

This clonotype has just a few counts. This rearrangement joins TRBV7-6 to TRBJ1-2; D remains unclear. Germline assignment: CDR1 SGHVS and CDR2 FNYEAQ. V dropped 4 bases and J dropped 4 bases, with 10 bases sitting between them. The CDR3 length is 13 residues. CDR3 sequence: CASSSGLAYGYTF. Written as DNA, the CDR3 is TGTGCCAGCAGCTCCGGGCTCGCCTATGGCTACACCTTC.

This clonotype has just a few counts. The V and J genes are TRBV29-1 and TRBJ2-7, with 7 positions matching TRBD2. This CDR3 contains 13 residues. The ends lost 7 bases at V and 3 bases at J; junction bases unmatched: 9. The germline gives CDR1 SQVTM, CDR2 ANQGSEA. The CDR3 sequence is CSAVLAPIYEQYF. Written as DNA, the CDR3 is TGCAGCGCCGTACTAGCGCCGATCTACGAGCAGTACTTC.

The chain is built from TRBV9 and TRBJ2-1; 11 bases fit TRBD2. The DNA end favors TRBJ2-7, so the J call may be wrong. This CDR3 has 15 amino acids. In germline, CDR1 is SGDLS, CDR2 YYNGEE. The CDR3 DNA follows: TGTGCCAGCAGCGTAGGACTAGCGGGATCTCATGAGCAGTACTTC. The encoded protein is CASSVGLAGSHEQYF.

The chain is built from TRBV25-1 and TRBJ2-1; tentatively, D is TRBD2 (6 bases). V shed 4 bases and J shed 5 bases, with 9 bases lying between them. This CDR3 comprises 13 residues. The germline V gene has CDR1 MGHDK and CDR2 SYGVNS. CDR3 nucleotide sequence: TGTGCCAGCAGTGTACTAGCCCACAATGAGCAGTTCTTC. Amino acids: CASSVLAHNEQFF. The variable domain in full, with the rest retrieved from reference TRBV25-1 and TRBJ2-1, is EADIYQTPRYLVIGTGKKITLECSQTMGHDKMYWYQQDPGMELHLIHYSYGVNSTEKGDLSSESTVSRIRTEHFPLTLESARPSHTSQYLCASSVLAHNEQFFGPGTRLTVL.

CDR3 coding DNA: TGTGCCAGCAGCTGGTTACCGGGACAGTGCACAGATACGCAGTATTTT. It yields the protein CASSWLPGQCTDTQYF. The chain couples TRBV7-2 to TRBJ2-3; 7 bases agree with TRBD1. This CDR3 is built from 16 residues. V shed 4 bases, J shed 1 base, and the junction held 8 bases outside the gene matches. Germline V CDR1 and CDR2: SGHTA, FQGNSA.

This chain joins TRBV5-6 and TRBJ2-1; D is possibly TRBD1 (6 bases). CDR3 length equals 12 residues. The V end was cut by 3 bases, the J end by 10 bases, with 11 bases between. Germline values: CDR1 SGHDT, CDR2 YYEEEE. CDR3 loop: CASSSRGWEQFF. CDR3 bases: TGTGCCAGCAGCTCGAGGGGGTGGGAGCAGTTCTTC.

This chain joins TRBV4-1 and TRBJ2-3; 16 bases line up with TRBD2. The CDR3 extends over 17 amino acids. The germline CDR1 and CDR2 sequences are MGHRA and YSYEKL. The J segment lost 2 bases and the V segment lost 5 bases, leaving 4 bases of the junction unmatched. CDR3 in amino acids: CASSSGTSGRATDTQYF. The CDR3 DNA sequence: TGCGCCAGCAGCTCCGGGACTAGCGGGAGGGCCACAGATACGCAGTATTTT.

This clonotype appeared a few times. This chain connects TRBV10-3 to TRBJ2-7; D is uncertain. CDR1 and CDR2 from the germline V gene are ENHRY and SYGVKD. This CDR3 is built from 15 residues. Deletions cut 1 base from V and 2 bases from J, with 12 bases between. The CDR3 DNA reads as TGTGCCATCAGTGAGTTAGGGTCAGGTCCCTACGAGCAGTACTTC. It translates to CAISELGSGPYEQYF.

The V call is TRBV12-3 or TRBV12-4, the J call TRBJ2-5; D is unclear. Trimming stripped 1 base from V and 11 bases from J, with 17 bases between. CDR3 length: 14 amino acids. In DNA form, the CDR3 reads TGTGCCAGCAGTTTAGGGGCCCGAATTGATGAGCAGTACTTC. Protein sequence: CASSLGARIDEQYF.

This clonotype was counted between two and nine times. The chain employs TRBV10-3 and TRBJ1-1, with a weak D call TRBD1 (6 bases). The CDR3 runs to 14 residues. Germline values: CDR1 ENHRY, CDR2 SYGVKD. Between the trimmed V and J ends, which lost 11 bases and 4 bases, there was a span of 20 bases. The CDR3 bases are TGTGCCGCGGGCCTTGGGGGCCAGGGCACTGAAGCTTTCTTT. Residues: CAAGLGGQGTEAFF.

On this clonotype: The junction shows a germline mismatch at one end, possibly a read error. The V call is TRBV7-2, the J call TRBJ2-5; D is uncertain. The germline gives CDR1 SGHTA, CDR2 FQGNSA. The CDR3 runs to 13 residues. For the CDR3, the DNA is TGTGCCAGCAGCTTATTTTGGCAAGAGACCCGGTACTTC. Its protein product is CASSLFWQETRYF.

The chain combines TRBV7-2 with TRBJ2-3, with TRBD2 matching 7 bases. Germline V lookup: CDR1 SGHTA, CDR2 FQGNSA. V lost 1 base to trimming and J lost 6 bases; unmatched junction nucleotides: 4. The CDR3 extends over 14 amino acids. CDR3 protein: CASSLGDYRDTQYF. The CDR3 DNA reads TGTGCCAGCAGCTTAGGGGACTATCGGGATACGCAGTATTTT.

There are a few counts of this clonotype. The gene calls are TRBV11-2 and TRBJ2-4; 9 bases fit TRBD1. The CDR3 spans 17 residues. CDR1 SGHAT and CDR2 FQNNGV come from the germline V gene. V lost 5 bases, J lost 3 bases, and 11 bases stayed unmatched. The CDR3 loop is CASSPLRQGVGKNIQYF. The CDR3 DNA follows: TGTGCCAGCAGCCCCCTAAGACAGGGGGTAGGCAAAAACATTCAGTACTTC.

This clonotype was seen a handful of times. The chain couples TRBV7-9 to TRBJ1-2, with no clear D. CDR1 and CDR2 (germline): SEHNR, FQNEAQ (reference sequence). V was shortened by 7 bases and J by 8 bases, with 20 bases between the two germline ends. The CDR3 runs to 14 residues. The CDR3 region is CASMPSEGYVGYTF. CDR3 DNA: TGTGCCAGCATGCCGTCGGAAGGATATGTCGGCTACACCTTC.

This chain uses TRBV20-1 with TRBJ2-1; 11 bases agree with TRBD1. CDR1 is DFQATT and CDR2 is SNEGSKA in the germline V gene (reference sequence). This CDR3 spans 14 amino acids. V lost 5 bases, J lost 4 bases, and 4 bases stayed unmatched. CDR3 sequence: CSAGGTGGYNEQFF. The CDR3 DNA reads TGCAGTGCTGGGGGGACAGGGGGGTACAATGAGCAGTTCTTC.

The chain joins TRBV2 to TRBJ1-4; a possible D gene is TRBD1 (5 bases). The CDR3 has 14 residues. V gave up 7 bases and J gave up 2 bases, with 11 bases separating them. Germline CDR1 reads SNHLY; CDR2 reads FYNNEI. The CDR3 loop is CASKPTATNEKLFF. For the CDR3, the DNA is TGTGCCAGCAAGCCGACAGCGACTAATGAAAAACTGTTTTTT.

This clonotype was observed at least ten times. At one of its ends the junction is not consistent with the germline gene, which may arise from a read error. The chain has TRBV5-1 and TRBJ2-7; D possibly uses TRBD1 or TRBD2 (5 bases each). The CDR3 extends over 14 amino acids. In germline, CDR1 is SGHRS, CDR2 YFSETQ. The CDR3 DNA is TGTGCCAGCAGTTTAAAGGGGAGCTCCTACGAGCAGTACTTC. It codes for CASSLKGSSYEQYF.

The V gene is TRBV11-2, the J gene TRBJ1-3, with TRBD1 as a possible D gene (5 bases). The CDR3 spans 15 residues. CDR1 and CDR2 from the germline V gene are SGHAT and FQNNGV. With 0 bases removed from V and 7 bases from J, the gap between germline ends came to 13 bases. The CDR3 sequence: CASSLDRAGRNTIYF. The CDR3 bases are TGTGCCAGCAGCTTAGATCGGGCAGGGCGGAACACCATATATTTT.

V usage is TRBV20-1 and J usage is TRBJ1-5; D is uncertain. In germline, CDR1 is DFQATT, CDR2 SNEGSKA (reference sequence). V lost 6 bases to trimming and J lost 2 bases, with 11 bases between them. CDR3 length equals 13 residues. CDR3 DNA: TGCAGTGCCGCCCGGACGGGCAATCAGCCCCAGCATTTT. It translates to CSAARTGNQPQHF.